The subject of this entry is one T cell receptor beta chain. Some clones are missing from TCRdb's copy, which holds only in-frame ones; the method was immunoSEQ multiplex PCR. Of about 98,000 clones in the sample, about 90% are singletons; the top ten hold approximately 0.58%. The data stem from a study of a mutant IDH1 vaccine in newly diagnosed glioma. Study overall: The therapy given earlier, which was standard therapy, consisted of radiotherapy, temozolomide, or both, and most of the patients received both.

Sample time point: baseline, week 1 (first vaccination visit). Treatment given: pre-vaccination baseline after standard-of-care therapy. The clonotype comes from a woman between 45 and 65 years old with glioma. The sample was PBMCs, taken from a glioma patient treated with radiotherapy, temozolomide or both.

CDR3 nucleotide sequence: TGTGCCAGCAGCGTAGTTGGAGCCCTCAATGAGCAGTTCTTC. Translated, it gives CASSVVGALNEQFF. The chain combines TRBV9 with TRBJ2-1; no definite D call. Germline CDR1 reads SGDLS; CDR2 reads YYNGEE. The CDR3 consists of 14 residues. Between the trimmed V and J ends, which lost 0 bases and 6 bases, there was a span of 10 bases.